A single sample is the source of the 5 T cell receptor beta chains below, sequenced in a study of T-cell memory formation after mild COVID-19. TCRdb reprocessed the 5' RACE reads via MiXCR and lists one record per CDR3 protein. The data show hundreds of thousands of distinct CDR3 sequences, with 15% to 19% seen just once and around 2% held by the top ten. Sequences were obtained from PBMCs or a T cell subset sorted from them (not recorded which). Receptors were obtained from an adult woman who had mild COVID-19 (a few samples of this study predate the infection). Cell type and time point are not known.

The chain recombines TRBV21-1 with TRBJ2-7; TRBD2, the D gene given by the table, was not confirmed from the DNA. TRBV21-1 is a recognized pseudogene. This CDR3 spans 17 amino acids. In nucleotides, the CDR3 is TGTGCCAGCAGCAGTAGGTGGACTAGCGGGAAGACCTACGAGCAGTACTTC. As protein: CASSSRWTSGKTYEQYF.

This clonotype was recorded a few times. V gene TRBV4-1 combines with J gene TRBJ2-7; possible D gene TRBD1, 6 bases. Trimming removed 3 bases at V and 11 bases at J, with 17 bases between. The germline CDR1 and CDR2 sequences are MGHRA and YSYEKL. This CDR3 region has 13 residues. The CDR3 sequence: CASSQGGQFKKYF. CDR3 bases: TGCGCCAGCAGCCAGGGCGGACAGTTTAAAAAGTACTTC.

The chain couples TRBV12-3 or TRBV12-4 to TRBJ2-7; D may be TRBD1 (5 bases). Trimming shortened V by 2 bases and J by 6 bases, and 14 bases separated the two germline ends. The CDR3 extends over 14 amino acids. CDR3 sequence: CASSLQQGNGEQYF. CDR3 sequence (DNA): TGTGCCAGCAGTTTACAGCAGGGAAACGGCGAGCAGTACTTC.

V gene TRBV23-1 combines with J gene TRBJ2-1, with D possibly TRBD2 on 6 matching bases. TRBV23-1 has ORF status, its function being uncertain. The V gene lost 1 base and the J gene lost 0 bases, with 16 bases spanning the gap. This CDR3 spans 18 amino acids. The CDR3 nucleotides read TGCGCCAGCAGTCAATGGGAGGAAGAGCTGCGCTCCTACAATGAGCAGTTCTTC. Translating it yields CASSQWEEELRSYNEQFF.

This clonotype was counted only a few times. The genes are TRBV7-3 and TRBJ2-3, with 13 bases aligning to TRBD2. Germline V gives CDR1 SGHTA, CDR2 FQGTGA. The V segment lost 3 bases and the J segment 2 bases; nucleotides outside the gene matches: 2. The CDR3 length is 16 residues. CDR3 nucleotide sequence: TGTGCCAGCAGCTTTGGGACTAGCGGGAACACAGATACGCAGTATTTT. As protein: CASSFGTSGNTDTQYF. Based on the CDR3 plus reference TRBV7-3 and TRBJ2-3, the full variable domain is GAGVSQTPSNKVTEKGKYVELRCDPISGHTALYWYRQSLGQGPEFLIYFQGTGAADDSGLPNDRFFAVRPEGSVSTLKIQRTERGDSAVYLCASSFGTSGNTDTQYFGPGTRLTVL.